Below are 32 T cell receptor beta chains sequenced from a single sample in a study of molecular identifiers for immune sequencing clone quantification. TCRdb used MiXCR to reprocess the PCR reads, holding one entry per CDR3 protein. The data contain roughly 630,000 distinct CDR3 sequences, roughly 25% of them seen just once; the ten biggest clones take up about 0.78%. The sample was naive CD8+ T cells from blood, with Jurkat cell RNA spiked in. Subset meaning: FACS-sorted CD8+CD4-CCR7+CD45RA+ naive T cells. The receptors shown here come from a human donor in good health. Some libraries in this study had Jurkat cell RNA spiked in.

This clonotype was observed at least ten times. This chain uses TRBV11-2 with TRBJ2-3; 10 positions match TRBD1. The CDR3 runs 15 residues. CDR1 and CDR2 from the germline V gene are SGHAT and FQNNGV. V dropped 5 bases and J dropped 6; count of bases not matched to a gene: 8. The CDR3 reads CASSPRQGATDTQYF. The DNA of the CDR3 is TGTGCCAGCAGCCCGCGACAGGGGGCAACTGATACGCAGTATTTT.

Comment on this clonotype: This may be a read error: a much more frequent sequence differs by one nucleotide. The chain employs TRBV12-3 or TRBV12-4 and TRBJ2-5; tentatively, D is TRBD2 (5 bases). The CDR3 covers 16 residues. CDR3 DNA: TGTGCCAGCAGTTTAAGGCTAGCTCTTGAGCCAGAGACCCAGTCCTTC. Protein product: CASSLRLALEPETQSF.

Concerning this clonotype itself: Given a much more abundant clone one base away, this may be a read error. The CDR3 sequence is CASSLVGFWNEQYF. The CDR3 coding sequence is TGTGCCAGCAGCTTAGTGGGGTTCTGGAACGAGCAGTACTTC. The rearrangement joins TRBV7-2 to TRBJ2-7; no clear D gene. The CDR3 runs 14 residues. V lost 1 base and J 5 bases, leaving 12 bases between the germline ends. Germline V gene sequence: CDR1 SGHTA, CDR2 FQGNSA.

The chain joins TRBV5-4 to TRBJ2-7; D may be TRBD2 (6 bases). Trimming stripped 0 bases from V and 0 bases from J, with 10 bases between. This CDR3 spans 15 amino acids. Germline lookup yields CDR1 SGHNT and CDR2 YYREEE (reference sequence). The CDR3 DNA reads TGTGCCAGCAGCTTGGCCATCGGGGGCTCCTACGAGCAGTACTTC. It translates to CASSLAIGGSYEQYF.

This clonotype was seen ten or more times. V and J are TRBV12-3 or TRBV12-4 and TRBJ2-4, with TRBD2 identical over 10 bases. The junction had 13 bases not matched to a gene; V was cut back by 2 bases and J by 3 bases. The CDR3 has 19 residues. CDR3: CASSLSGGANNGDKNIQYF. The CDR3 DNA is TGTGCCAGCAGTTTAAGCGGGGGGGCCAACAATGGTGACAAAAACATTCAGTACTTC.

With regard to this clonotype: A read error may explain this, as a much larger clone is one base away. The CDR3 end shows no conserved phenylalanine or tryptophan, and so a read error is likely. The rearrangement links TRBV9 to TRBJ2-3, with TRBD2 matching 15 bases. The CDR3 is made up of 16 amino acids. Germline V gene lookup returns CDR1 SGDLS and CDR2 YYNGEE. After removal of 7 bases from V and 4 bases from J, the junction contained 7 bases not matched to a gene. The CDR3 DNA reads TGTGCCAGCGAAGGACTAGCGGGAGGGCCGTCAGATACGCAGTATCTT. The encoded protein is CASEGLAGGPSDTQYL.

This clonotype has more than one count but fewer than ten. The genes are TRBV13 and TRBJ2-1; D remains ambiguous. Trimming pared 0 bases from V and 0 bases from J, leaving 9 bases between. The CDR3 is 16 residues long. The germline CDR1 and CDR2 sequences are PRHDT and FYEKMQ (reference sequence). The CDR3 DNA reads TGTGCCAGCAGCTTAGGGCAGCCGAGCTCCTACAATGAGCAGTTCTTC. Protein: CASSLGQPSSYNEQFF.

On this clonotype: The junction departs from germline at one end; a sequencing error may be responsible. The V and J genes are TRBV29-1 and TRBJ1-1; no clear D. The CDR3 covers 12 residues. Germline V gene lookup returns CDR1 SQVTM and CDR2 ANQGSEA. The CDR3 sequence: CSVGSNGAEAFF. CDR3 nucleotide sequence: TGCAGCGTTGGTTCGAATGGCGCTGAGGCTTTCTTT.

The chain combines TRBV10-2 with TRBJ1-1, with TRBD1 identical over 7 bases. After removal of 2 bases from V and 4 bases from J, the junction contained 1 base not matched to a gene. The CDR3 sequence is 13 residues long. The V gene's germline CDR1 is WSHSY and CDR2 SAAADI. CDR3 protein: CASSEGDSTEAFF. In DNA, the CDR3 is TGCGCCAGCAGTGAGGGGGACAGCACTGAAGCTTTCTTT.

Points on this clonotype: A much more abundant neighbour one base away suggests this may be a read error. The chain is built from TRBV7-2 and TRBJ2-5, with TRBD2 as a possible D gene (6 bases). V dropped 0 bases and J dropped 3 bases, with 14 bases sitting between them. In germline, CDR1 is SGHTA, CDR2 FQGNSA. The CDR3 has 16 amino acids. DNA for the CDR3: TGTGCCAGCAGCTTAGCGGGGCGGAGGGGCAAAGAGACCCAGTACTTC. Protein sequence: CASSLAGRRGKETQYF.

The chain has TRBV14 and TRBJ2-7; a possible D gene is TRBD2 (5 bases). Per germline, CDR1 SGHDN and CDR2 FVKESK. The CDR3 loop spans 16 amino acids. V lost 0 bases and J 7 bases, leaving 19 bases between the germline ends. The CDR3 sequence is CASSQDEASFAFEQYF. The CDR3 DNA is TGTGCCAGCAGCCAAGATGAGGCTAGCTTCGCGTTTGAGCAGTACTTC.

This clonotype was counted many times. The J gene is TRBJ2-7, the V gene TRBV5-4, with D maybe TRBD2 (6 bases). V was trimmed by 3 bases and J by 2 bases, leaving 12 bases between them. The CDR3 spans 14 residues. Germline V gene data show CDR1 as SGHNT and CDR2 as YYREEE (reference sequence). CDR3 residues: CASSSRTGAYEQYF. CDR3 bases: TGTGCCAGCAGCTCCCGAACGGGAGCCTACGAGCAGTACTTC. The whole variable domain, filled in from reference TRBV5-4 and TRBJ2-7, reads ETGVTQSPTHLIKTRGQQVTLRCSSQSGHNTVSWYQQALGQGPQFIFQYYREEENGRGNFPPRFSGLQFPNYSSELNVNALELDDSALYLCASSSRTGAYEQYFGPGTRLTVT.

V usage is TRBV4-1 and J usage is TRBJ2-7; 9 bases fit TRBD1. V lost 4 bases, J lost 3 bases, and 7 bases stayed unmatched. The germline V gene encodes CDR1 MGHRA and CDR2 YSYEKL. The CDR3 extends over 15 amino acids. The CDR3 DNA follows: TGCGCCAGCAGCCTACAATGGACAGGGGACTACGAGCAGTACTTC. Protein: CASSLQWTGDYEQYF.

About this clonotype itself: At one end, the junction sequence differs from germline, possibly due to a read error. The rearrangement links TRBV19 to TRBJ1-2; no definite D call. The V gene's germline CDR1 is LNHDA and CDR2 SQIVND (reference sequence). This CDR3 spans 15 amino acids. CDR3 nucleotide sequence: TGTGCCCGTAGTTCCATCGGGGATCTGATTACTGGCTACACCTTC. This gives the protein CARSSIGDLITGYTF.

As regards this clonotype: A junction end diverges from the germline sequence, so it may reflect a read error. The chain is built from TRBV11-2 and TRBJ2-3; D is unresolved. Germline values: CDR1 SGHAT, CDR2 FQNNGV. The CDR3 has 13 residues. CDR3: CASTGLRPATPYF. The CDR3 DNA reads as TGTGCTTCCACGGGCCTACGCCCCGCTACGCCGTATTTT.

This clonotype has ten or more counts. CDR3 region: CASSPTDLNEQFF. CDR3 nucleotides: TGTGCCAGCAGCCCGACAGACCTCAATGAGCAGTTCTTC. The chain carries TRBV7-6 and TRBJ2-1; D might be TRBD1 (5 bases). Looked up from germline, CDR1 is SGHVS and CDR2 is FNYEAQ. The CDR3 is made up of 13 amino acids. V gave up 5 bases and J gave up 6 bases, with 11 bases separating them.

In this sample, this clonotype turned up a few times. In nucleotides, the CDR3 is TGTGCCAGCGGCAAAGGGGAAGAAGCTGGCTACACCTTC. This sequence encodes CASGKGEEAGYTF. V is TRBV27 and J is TRBJ1-2, with D perhaps matching TRBD1 (5 bases). Germline V gene lookup returns CDR1 MNHEY and CDR2 SMNVEV (reference sequence). With 8 bases removed from V and 7 bases from J, the gap between germline ends came to 17 bases. The CDR3 totals 13 residues.

A few counts support this clonotype. The rearrangement joins TRBV7-9 to TRBJ1-2; weak D call: TRBD1 (5 bases). The CDR3 is 14 amino acids. Trimming removed 1 base at V and 4 bases at J, with 10 bases between. Germline V gene sequence: CDR1 SEHNR, CDR2 FQNEAQ (reference sequence). CDR3 sequence: CASSLVGVSYGYTF. In nucleotides, the CDR3 is TGTGCCAGCAGCTTAGTGGGGGTATCCTATGGCTACACCTTC.

This clonotype was seen a few times. A much larger clone sits a single nucleotide away, making a read error possible. This rearrangement joins TRBV12-5 to TRBJ2-3, with D unclear. Germline values: CDR1 LGHNT, CDR2 FRNRAP. The CDR3 is 16 residues long. V was pared by 5 bases and J by 0 bases, with 15 bases between. The CDR3 DNA reads as TGTGCTAGTGGTCCCTCACAAAGCACTAGCACAGATACGCAGTATTTT. Translation gives CASGPSQSTSTDTQYF.

Worth noting for this clonotype: The junction shows a germline mismatch at one end, possibly a read error. The J gene is TRBJ2-3, the V gene TRBV7-9; D gene uncertain. Germline V gene sequence: CDR1 SEHNR, CDR2 FQNEAQ (reference sequence). The length of the CDR3 is 14 residues. The CDR3 loop is CASSLGRSTDRQYF. CDR3 in DNA: TGTGCCAGCAGCTTAGGTCGGAGCACAGATAGGCAGTATTTT.

The table lists this clonotype with a few counts. The rearrangement uses TRBV25-1 and TRBJ1-6; D perhaps matches TRBD1 (6 bases). V gave up 0 bases and J gave up 7 bases, with 13 bases separating them. Germline CDR1 MGHDK, CDR2 SYGVNS. The CDR3 totals 16 residues. This CDR3 is CASSEYSGARNSPLHF. CDR3 DNA: TGTGCCAGCAGTGAATATTCAGGGGCCAGAAATTCACCCCTCCACTTT. The whole variable domain, remainder taken from reference TRBV25-1 and TRBJ1-6, is EADIYQTPRYLVIGTGKKITLECSQTMGHDKMYWYQQDPGMELHLIHYSYGVNSTEKGDLSSESTVSRIRTEHFPLTLESARPSHTSQYLCASSEYSGARNSPLHFGNGTRLTVT.

This clonotype showed up many times. The chain recombines TRBV5-1 with TRBJ2-3; possible D gene TRBD2, 6 bases. Germline V lookup: CDR1 SGHRS, CDR2 YFSETQ. The V end lost 0 bases, the J end lost 2 bases, and 13 bases lay between the germline ends. The CDR3 loop spans 16 amino acids. CDR3 nucleotides: TGCGCCAGCAGCTTGGATGAGGGAGGACTCACAGATACGCAGTATTTT. This gives the protein CASSLDEGGLTDTQYF.

This clonotype was counted many times. The chain joins TRBV20-1 to TRBJ2-7; 7 bases are shared with TRBD1. CDR1 and CDR2 (germline): DFQATT, SNEGSKA (reference sequence). The CDR3 covers 16 residues. The J segment lost 4 bases and the V segment lost 5 bases, leaving 17 bases of the junction unmatched. DNA for the CDR3: TGCAGTGCTCACCCCCGGGACAGTTCCCCAGGGTACGAGCAGTACTTC. Translation gives CSAHPRDSSPGYEQYF.

A note on this clonotype: An end of the junction does not agree with germline; a read error may underlie this. The chain employs TRBV7-6 and TRBJ1-2, with D unresolved. There are 14 residues in the CDR3. In germline, CDR1 is SGHVS, CDR2 FNYEAQ. The CDR3 reads CASSFAGTTSGYPF. In DNA, the CDR3 is TGTGCCAGCAGCTTCGCCGGCACCACTAGTGGCTACCCCTTC.

This chain joins TRBV20-1 and TRBJ2-2, with 11 positions matching TRBD1. This CDR3 comprises 15 residues. The germline V gene has CDR1 DFQATT and CDR2 SNEGSKA (reference sequence). Germline trimming cut 1 base from V and 6 bases from J; bases unmatched to any gene: 4. CDR3 sequence (DNA): TGCAGTGCTAGAGGCGGACAGGGGGCTGCCGGGGAGCTGTTTTTT. It codes for CSARGGQGAAGELFF.

This clonotype was counted ten times or more. The chain is built from TRBV4-1 and TRBJ2-7; weak D call: TRBD2 (7 bases). CDR3 size: 15 residues. Trimming shortened V by 0 bases and J by 5 bases, and 14 bases separated the two germline ends. Germline loops: CDR1 MGHRA, CDR2 YSYEKL. In DNA form, the CDR3 reads TGCGCCAGCAGCCAAGATCGGGGGGCGTCTGACGAGCAGTACTTC. Residues: CASSQDRGASDEQYF.

This clonotype came up many times. The chain uses TRBV6-6 and TRBJ2-1; D is undetermined. The CDR3 extends over 13 amino acids. Trimming removed 2 bases from V and 4 bases from J, with 6 bases in between. Per germline, CDR1 MNHNY and CDR2 SVGAGI (reference sequence). The CDR3 loop is CASSYPQYNEQFF. DNA of the CDR3: TGTGCCAGCAGTTACCCACAGTACAATGAGCAGTTCTTC.

This clonotype was detected once. This may be a read error: a much more frequent sequence differs by one nucleotide. V usage is TRBV5-1 and J usage is TRBJ2-1; D might be TRBD2 (5 bases). V lost 4 bases and J 6 bases, leaving 11 bases between the germline ends. CDR3 length: 13 amino acids. Germline V gene sequence: CDR1 SGHRS, CDR2 YFSETQ. The CDR3 protein is CASSVDFCNEQFF. Here the CDR3 DNA reads TGCGCCAGCAGCGTGGACTTCTGCAATGAGCAGTTCTTC. Using reference TRBV5-1 and TRBJ2-1 for the parts outside the CDR3, the full variable domain is KAGVTQTPRYLIKTRGQQVTLSCSPISGHRSVSWYQQTPGQGLQFLFEYFSETQRNKGNFPGRFSGRQFSNSRSEMNVSTLELGDSALYLCASSVDFCNEQFFGPGTRLTVL.

For this clonotype: The germline gene is not matched at one end of the junction; a read error may be the cause. The V call is TRBV12-3 or TRBV12-4, the J call TRBJ1-2, with D possibly matching TRBD1 (5 bases). This CDR3 is built from 12 residues. CDR3 amino acids: CASTSGFYSYTF. DNA of the CDR3: TGTGCCAGCACCTCAGGGTTCTATAGCTACACCTTC.

On this clonotype: At one end the junction does not follow the germline gene, possibly because of a read error. The genes are TRBV7-9 and TRBJ1-1; a weak D match, TRBD1 (5 bases). Germline values: CDR1 SEHNR, CDR2 FQNEAQ (reference sequence). The CDR3 is made up of 12 amino acids. CDR3 region: CAGVEGFTEALF. The CDR3 DNA is TGTGCCGGCGTCGAGGGGTTCACTGAAGCTCTCTTT. Complete variable domain (other parts from reference TRBV7-9 and TRBJ1-1): DTGVSQNPRHKITKRGQNVTFRCDPISEHNRLYWYRQTLGQGPEFLTYFQNEAQLEKSRLLSDRFSAERPKGSFSTLEIQRTEQGDSAMYLCAGVEGFTEALFGQGTRLTVV.

V usage is TRBV27 and J usage is TRBJ2-5, with D possibly called TRBD1 or TRBD2 (5 bases each). The CDR3 spans 16 residues. The germline gives CDR1 MNHEY, CDR2 SMNVEV (reference sequence). V lost 5 bases and J 5 bases, leaving 21 bases between the germline ends. The CDR3 here is CASSPPPGSSGETQYF. The CDR3 bases are TGTGCCAGCAGTCCGCCCCCAGGGTCCTCGGGGGAGACCCAGTACTTC.

The V and J genes are TRBV29-1 and TRBJ1-2, with D hard to call. The CDR3 runs 13 residues. Trimming shortened V by 5 bases and J by 0 bases, and 10 bases separated the two germline ends. Germline-derived CDR1 and CDR2 are SQVTM and ANQGSEA. The CDR3 region is CSVWAGANYGYTF. DNA of the CDR3: TGCAGCGTTTGGGCAGGAGCTAACTATGGCTACACCTTC. The full variable domain, completed using reference TRBV29-1 and TRBJ1-2, is SAVISQKPSRDICQRGTSLTIQCQVDSQVTMMFWYRQQPGQSLTLIATANQGSEATYESGFVIDKFPISRPNLTFSTLTVSNMSPEDSSIYLCSVWAGANYGYTFGSGTRLTVV.